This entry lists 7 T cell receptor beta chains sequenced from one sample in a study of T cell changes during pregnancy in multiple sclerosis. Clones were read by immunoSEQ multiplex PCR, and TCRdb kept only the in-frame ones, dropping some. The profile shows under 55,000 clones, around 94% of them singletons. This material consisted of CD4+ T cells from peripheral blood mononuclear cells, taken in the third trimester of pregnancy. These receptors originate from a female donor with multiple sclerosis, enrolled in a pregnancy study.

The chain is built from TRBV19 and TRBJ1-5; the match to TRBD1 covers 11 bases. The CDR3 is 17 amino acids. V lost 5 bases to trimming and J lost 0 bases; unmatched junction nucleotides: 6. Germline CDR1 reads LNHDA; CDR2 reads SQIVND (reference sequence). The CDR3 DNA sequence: TGTGCCAGTAGTCCCCGGACAGGGGGCTATAGCAATCAGCCCCAGCATTTT. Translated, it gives CASSPRTGGYSNQPQHF.

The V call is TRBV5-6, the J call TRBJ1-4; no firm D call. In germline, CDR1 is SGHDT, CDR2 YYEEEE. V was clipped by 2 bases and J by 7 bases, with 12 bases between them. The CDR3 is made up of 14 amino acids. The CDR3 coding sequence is TGTGCCAGCAGCTTATGGGGAGGTGGTGAAAAACTGTTTTTT. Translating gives CASSLWGGGEKLFF.

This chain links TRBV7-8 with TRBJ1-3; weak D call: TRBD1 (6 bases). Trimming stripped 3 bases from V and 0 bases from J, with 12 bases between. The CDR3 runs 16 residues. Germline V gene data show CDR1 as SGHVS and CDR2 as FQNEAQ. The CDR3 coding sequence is TGTGCCAGCAGCTTCCGGGACACCAGCTCTGGAAACACCATATATTTT. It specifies CASSFRDTSSGNTIYF.

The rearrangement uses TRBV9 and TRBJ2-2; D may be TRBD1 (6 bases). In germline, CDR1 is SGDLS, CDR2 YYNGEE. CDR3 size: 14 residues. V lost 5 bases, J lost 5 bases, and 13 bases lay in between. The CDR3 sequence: CASRGGMGTGELFF. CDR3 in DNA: TGTGCCAGCAGAGGGGGAATGGGAACCGGGGAGCTGTTTTTT.

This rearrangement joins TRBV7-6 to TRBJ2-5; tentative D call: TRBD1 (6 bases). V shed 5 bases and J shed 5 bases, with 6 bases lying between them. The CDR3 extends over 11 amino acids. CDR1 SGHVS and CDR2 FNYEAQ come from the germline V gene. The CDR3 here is CASSTGETQYF. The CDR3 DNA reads TGTGCCAGCAGCACAGGGGAGACCCAGTACTTC.

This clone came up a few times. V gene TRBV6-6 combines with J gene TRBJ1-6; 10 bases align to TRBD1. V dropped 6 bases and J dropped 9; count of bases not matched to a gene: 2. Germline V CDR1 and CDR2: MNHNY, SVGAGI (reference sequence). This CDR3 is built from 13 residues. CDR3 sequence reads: CASSRQGASPLHF. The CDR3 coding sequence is TGTGCCAGCAGCCGACAGGGGGCTTCACCCCTCCACTTT.

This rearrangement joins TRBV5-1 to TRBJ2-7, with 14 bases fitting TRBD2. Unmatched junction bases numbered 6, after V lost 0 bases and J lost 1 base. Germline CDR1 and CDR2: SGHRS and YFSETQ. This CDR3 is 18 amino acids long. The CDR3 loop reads CASSLGGTSGGPSYEQYF. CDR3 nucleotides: TGCGCCAGCAGCTTGGGTGGGACTAGCGGGGGACCTTCCTACGAGCAGTACTTC. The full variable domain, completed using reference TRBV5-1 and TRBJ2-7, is KAGVTQTPRYLIKTRGQQVTLSCSPISGHRSVSWYQQTPGQGLQFLFEYFSETQRNKGNFPGRFSGRQFSNSRSEMNVSTLELGDSALYLCASSLGGTSGGPSYEQYFGPGTRLTVT.